A selection of T cell receptor beta chains follows, all from one sample in a study of Ad26.COV2.S vaccination and SARS-CoV-2 variants. Profiling relied on immunoSEQ multiplex PCR, and the TCRdb table lists in-frame clones only, not all of them. In the table there are 350,000 to 500,000 clones, approximately 89% of which are singletons. The sequencing used peripheral blood, collected in a trial of Ad26.COV2.S vaccine versus placebo. Source of these receptors: a person aged 18-65 years who received the Ad26.COV2.S COVID-19 vaccine or a placebo. CDR3s include the opening cysteine and the closing phenylalanine or tryptophan. A D gene is named only where the DNA matches it firmly. Clone size appears in some rows only: once, few, many, or a class for an expanded clone.

.,TRBV7-2,15,.,TRBJ1-6,TGTGCCAGCAGCGGGAGGGCAGCTTATAATTCACCCCTCCACTTT,CASSGRAAYNSPLHF
.,TRBV5-1,14,.,TRBJ2-3,TGCGCCAGCAGCTTGGGACTCCAGGACAATACGCAGTATTTT,CASSLGLQDNTQYF
once,TRBV13,17,TRBD2,TRBJ2-3,TGTGCCAGCAGCCTCCCCCCATTACTAGCGAACACAGATACGCAGTATTTT,CASSLPPLLANTDTQYF
.,TRBV19,15,.,TRBJ1-2,TGTGCCAGTAGCATCCTCAGGGTGCTTGGACAAGGCTACACCTTC,CASSILRVLGQGYTF
once,TRBV7-8,15,.,TRBJ2-3,TGTGCCAGCAGCTTTAAGGATCTAGGTACAGATACGCAGTATTTT,CASSFKDLGTDTQYF
.,TRBV11-3,13,.,TRBJ2-3,TGTGCCAGCAGCCCAATGACGGAAGATACGCAGTATTTT,CASSPMTEDTQYF
.,TRBV28,15,TRBD1,TRBJ2-3,TGTGCCAGCAGCCCCCGGGACAGGGATACAGATACGCAGTATTTT,CASSPRDRDTDTQYF
.,TRBV3-1/TRBV3-2,13,.,TRBJ1-6,TGTGCCAGCAGCCTGGGGGGAGCCTCACCCCTCCACTTT,CASSLGGASPLHF
.,TRBV9,15,.,TRBJ2-7,TGTGCCAGCAGCGTAGACATCGGGCAGGGAATTAAGCAGTACTTC,CASSVDIGQGIKQYF
.,TRBV5-1,17,.,TRBJ2-6,TGCGCCAGCAGCCCCTGGGGTGGGAGCTCTGGGGCCAACGTCCTGACTTTC,CASSPWGGSSGANVLTF
.,TRBV24-1,15,.,TRBJ2-2,TGTGCCACCAGCGAGGTGGGAGTAGGTTCCGGGGAGCTGTTTTTT,CATSEVGVGSGELFF
.,TRBV5-1,15,.,TRBJ2-7,TGCGCCAGCAGCTTCTTTTTAACCGCTTCCTACGAGCAGTACTTC,CASSFFLTASYEQYF
once,TRBV19,14,.,TRBJ2-5,TGTGCCAGTAGTGTACAACAGGGCCAAGAGACCCAGTACTTC,CASSVQQGQETQYF